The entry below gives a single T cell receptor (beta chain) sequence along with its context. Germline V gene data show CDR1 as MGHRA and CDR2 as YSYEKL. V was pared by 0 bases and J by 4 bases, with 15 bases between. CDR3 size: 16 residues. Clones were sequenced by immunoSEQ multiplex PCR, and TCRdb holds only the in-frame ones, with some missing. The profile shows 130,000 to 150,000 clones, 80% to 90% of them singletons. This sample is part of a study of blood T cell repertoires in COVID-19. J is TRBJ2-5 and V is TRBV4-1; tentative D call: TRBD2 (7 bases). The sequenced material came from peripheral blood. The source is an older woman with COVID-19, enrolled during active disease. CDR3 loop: CASSQDLRGGRETQYF. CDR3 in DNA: TGCGCCAGCAGCCAAGATTTAAGGGGGGGCCGAGAGACCCAGTACTTC.